The 8 T cell receptor beta chains given below trace back to one sample, sequenced in a study of blood T cell dynamics during melanoma immunotherapy. The method was immunoSEQ multiplex PCR; TCRdb's version includes in-frame clones alone and lacks a portion of them. The sample records about 28,000 clones, roughly 83% being singletons. Time point in this sample: week 3, after first cycle of checkpoint inhibitor. The sequenced sample was blood, obtained from a patient treated with checkpoint blockade. The origin of the receptors is a human donor with melanoma.

This rearrangement joins TRBV4-3 to TRBJ2-5; tentatively, D is TRBD2 (6 bases). Per germline, CDR1 LGHNA and CDR2 YSLEER. The V and J ends lost 4 bases and 0 bases respectively, with 18 bases between them. The CDR3 is made up of 17 amino acids. CDR3 in DNA: TGCGCCAGCAGCCGAGGTGCGGCGGGGTCTTACCAAGAGACCCAGTACTTC. Protein: CASSRGAAGSYQETQYF.

The chain links TRBV5-1 to TRBJ1-4; TRBD1 matches 8 bases. From germline, CDR1 is SGHRS and CDR2 YFSETQ. With 4 bases clipped from V and 7 bases from J, the junction kept 9 bases outside the gene matches. There are 15 residues in the CDR3. The CDR3 DNA reads TGCGCCAGCAGCCCCTGGACAGGGACGAGTGAAAAACTGTTTTTT. Its translation: CASSPWTGTSEKLFF.

The chain is built from TRBV4-1 and TRBJ2-1; a weak D match, TRBD1 (5 bases). The CDR3 contains 15 residues. Germline V CDR1 and CDR2: MGHRA, YSYEKL. V was trimmed by 3 bases and J by 2 bases, leaving 11 bases between them. CDR3 DNA sequence: TGCGCCAGCAGCCAGGCCTACAGGACCTACAATGAGCAGTTCTTC. Translation gives CASSQAYRTYNEQFF.

This rearrangement joins TRBV19 to TRBJ1-2; D perhaps matches TRBD1 (5 bases). V shed 3 bases and J shed 3 bases, with 14 bases lying between them. Germline loops: CDR1 LNHDA, CDR2 SQIVND (reference sequence). The CDR3 contains 15 residues. The DNA of the CDR3 is TGTGCCAGTAGTATGCTACAGGCTAAGGACTATGGCTACACCTTC. This translates into CASSMLQAKDYGYTF.

V gene TRBV9 combines with J gene TRBJ2-3; possibly TRBD1 or TRBD2 for D (6 bases each). This CDR3 has 15 amino acids. Trimming removed 1 base at V and 2 bases at J, with 11 bases between. Germline V lookup: CDR1 SGDLS, CDR2 YYNGEE. The CDR3 reads CASSVIGGLTDTQYF. CDR3 bases: TGTGCCAGCAGCGTAATAGGGGGGCTCACAGATACGCAGTATTTT.

V usage is TRBV7-3 and J usage is TRBJ2-1; tentative D call: TRBD2 (5 bases). V dropped 2 bases and J dropped 0 bases, with 8 bases sitting between them. The CDR3 extends over 15 amino acids. Germline V gene sequence: CDR1 SGHTA, CDR2 FQGTGA. The chain's CDR3 is CASSLGLASYNEQFF. CDR3 nucleotides: TGTGCCAGCAGCTTAGGACTCGCCTCCTACAATGAGCAGTTCTTC.

The chain couples TRBV5-4 to TRBJ1-1; D is perhaps TRBD1 (6 bases). The germline V gene encodes CDR1 SGHNT and CDR2 YYREEE (reference sequence). The CDR3 runs to 14 residues. Between the trimmed V and J ends, which lost 6 bases and 5 bases, there was a span of 17 bases. The CDR3 sequence is CASIPNPGVTEAFF. For the CDR3, the DNA is TGTGCCAGCATCCCGAACCCAGGGGTGACTGAAGCTTTCTTT. Full variable domain (rest looked up from reference TRBV5-4 and TRBJ1-1): ETGVTQSPTHLIKTRGQQVTLRCSSQSGHNTVSWYQQALGQGPQFIFQYYREEENGRGNFPPRFSGLQFPNYSSELNVNALELDDSALYLCASIPNPGVTEAFFGQGTRLTVV.

The V call is TRBV6-6, the J call TRBJ1-5, with D unclear. Germline V gene data show CDR1 as MNHNY and CDR2 as SVGAGI (reference sequence). CDR3 length: 13 amino acids. Trimming took 1 base from V and 5 from J, leaving 6 bases between them. CDR3: CASSYLADQPQHF. Written as DNA, the CDR3 is TGTGCCAGCAGTTACTTAGCGGATCAGCCCCAGCATTTT.